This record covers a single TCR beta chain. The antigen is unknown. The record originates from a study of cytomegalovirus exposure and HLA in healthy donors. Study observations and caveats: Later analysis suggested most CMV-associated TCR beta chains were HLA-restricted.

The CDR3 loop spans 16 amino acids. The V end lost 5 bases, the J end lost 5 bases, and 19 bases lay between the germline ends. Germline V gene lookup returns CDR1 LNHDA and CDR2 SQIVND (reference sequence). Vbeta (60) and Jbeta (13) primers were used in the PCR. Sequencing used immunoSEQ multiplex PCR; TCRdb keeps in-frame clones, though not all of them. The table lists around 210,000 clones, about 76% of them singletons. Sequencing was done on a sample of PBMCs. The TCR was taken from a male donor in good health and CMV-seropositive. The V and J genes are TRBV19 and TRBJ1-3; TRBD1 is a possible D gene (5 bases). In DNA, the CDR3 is TGTGCCAGTAGTGGGCGGAACGCCGCAGGGCGAAACACCATATATTTT. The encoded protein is CASSGRNAAGRNTIYF.